The 7 T cell receptor beta chains below were found in one sample sequenced in a study of blood T cell repertoires in COVID-19. Data came from immunoSEQ multiplex PCR; TCRdb stores just in-frame clones and leaves some out. Of 85,000 to 100,000 clones listed, about 86% were seen once; the top ten hold just over 2%. The material sequenced was peripheral blood. The receptors were gathered from a man aged 50 to 60 with COVID-19, enrolled during active disease.

The chain joins TRBV19 to TRBJ1-6, with 7 bases lining up with TRBD1. Germline V CDR1 and CDR2: LNHDA, SQIVND (reference sequence). CDR3 length: 14 amino acids. V shed 9 bases and J 7 bases; nucleotides not matched to a gene: 9. The CDR3 coding sequence is TGTGCCAGCACACTGACAGGGAACAATTCACCCCTCCACTTT. Its protein product is CASTLTGNNSPLHF.

This chain connects TRBV5-1 to TRBJ1-1, with a possible D match to TRBD1 (6 bases). CDR1 is SGHRS and CDR2 is YFSETQ in the germline V gene. V was cut by 4 bases and J by 11 bases, with 15 bases left in between. CDR3 size: 12 residues. In DNA, the CDR3 is TGCGCCAGCAGCCGCGGGGGCGAGGATGCTTTCTTT. Its translation: CASSRGGEDAFF.

This chain joins TRBV11-2 and TRBJ2-7; 7 bases map to TRBD2. V was pared by 5 bases and J by 3 bases, with 4 bases of the junction left unmatched. From germline, CDR1 is SGHAT and CDR2 FQNNGV. The CDR3 covers 13 residues. The CDR3 spells CASSPRTSYEQYF. In DNA form, the CDR3 reads TGTGCCAGCAGCCCCCGGACTAGCTACGAGCAGTACTTC.

This rearrangement joins TRBV11-2 to TRBJ1-5; a possible D gene is TRBD1 (5 bases). The length of the CDR3 is 15 residues. Trimming took 1 base from V and 7 from J, leaving 14 bases between them. The germline V gene has CDR1 SGHAT and CDR2 FQNNGV. The CDR3 here is CASSLVHRIGQPQHF. The CDR3 DNA is TGTGCCAGCAGCTTAGTACACAGGATAGGCCAGCCCCAGCATTTT. Full variable domain (outside the CDR3, taken from reference TRBV11-2 and TRBJ1-5): EAGVAQSPRYKIIEKRQSVAFWCNPISGHATLYWYQQILGQGPKLLIQFQNNGVVDDSQLPKDRFSAERLKGVDSTLKIQPAKLEDSAVYLCASSLVHRIGQPQHFGDGTRLSIL.

The rearrangement uses TRBV15 and TRBJ2-1; D unclear. The CDR3 contains 14 residues. CDR1 and CDR2 (germline): LNHNV, YYDKDF (reference sequence). Trimming removed 0 bases from V and 4 bases from J, with 7 bases in between. The CDR3 sequence is CATSRDRRYNEQFF. The CDR3 DNA sequence: TGTGCCACCAGCAGAGACAGGCGATACAATGAGCAGTTCTTC. The complete variable domain, with remaining parts taken from reference TRBV15 and TRBJ2-1, reads DAMVIQNPRYQVTQFGKPVTLSCSQTLNHNVMYWYQQKSSQAPKLLFHYYDKDFNNEADTPDNFQSRRPNTSFCFLDIRSPGLGDTAMYLCATSRDRRYNEQFFGPGTRLTVL.

The chain couples TRBV24-1 to TRBJ2-1; TRBD2 aligns across 8 bases. CDR1 and CDR2 (germline): KGHDR, SFDVKD. V shed 7 bases and J 8 bases; nucleotides not matched to a gene: 12. CDR3 size: 15 residues. This chain's CDR3 is CATSYRGGRDDEQFF. In DNA, the CDR3 is TGTGCCACCAGCTATCGGGGGGGCCGGGACGATGAGCAGTTCTTC.

The chain joins TRBV24-1 to TRBJ2-1, with D maybe TRBD2 (5 bases). This CDR3 region has 18 residues. Trimming shortened V by 1 base and J by 1 base, and 16 bases separated the two germline ends. CDR1 is KGHDR and CDR2 is SFDVKD in the germline V gene. Here the CDR3 DNA reads TGTGCCACCAGTGATTTCCCTCGCCCGGGGTCTTCCTACAATGAGCAGTTCTTC. Translating gives CATSDFPRPGSSYNEQFF.